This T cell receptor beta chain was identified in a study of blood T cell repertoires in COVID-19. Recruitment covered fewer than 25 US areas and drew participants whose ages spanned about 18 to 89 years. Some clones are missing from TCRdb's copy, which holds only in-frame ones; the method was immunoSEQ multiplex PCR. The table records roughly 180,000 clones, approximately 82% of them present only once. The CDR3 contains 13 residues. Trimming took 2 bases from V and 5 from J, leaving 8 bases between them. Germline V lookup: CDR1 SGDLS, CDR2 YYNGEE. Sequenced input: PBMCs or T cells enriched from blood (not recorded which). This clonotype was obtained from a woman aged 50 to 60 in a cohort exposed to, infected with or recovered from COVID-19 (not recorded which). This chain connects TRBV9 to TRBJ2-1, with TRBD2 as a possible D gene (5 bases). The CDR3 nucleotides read TGTGCCAGCAGCGTCCGGACTGACAATGAGCAGTTCTTC. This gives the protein CASSVRTDNEQFF.